The present T cell receptor (beta chain) was sequenced within a study of blood T cell repertoires in COVID-19. Study context: Samples of COVID-19 (acute and convalescent) were obtained from the United States, Italy and Spain.

Unmatched junction bases numbered 10, after V lost 1 base and J lost 10 bases. Germline CDR1 MNHNY, CDR2 SVGAGI (reference sequence). This CDR3 comprises 15 residues. Profiled with immunoSEQ multiplex PCR; TCRdb holds only in-frame clones, not every one. The sample includes about 220,000 clones, roughly 75% of them seen just once. The chain links TRBV6-6 to TRBJ2-1; 7 bases line up with TRBD2. The specimen sequenced was peripheral blood. The TCR originated in a woman in her 70s with acute or convalescent COVID-19. The CDR3 coding sequence is TGTGCCAGCAGTTACTACAGACGGGGGGTTGGCGAGCAGTTCTTC. Protein product: CASSYYRRGVGEQFF.